The T cell receptor (beta chain) under discussion was sequenced for a study of blood T cell repertoires in COVID-19. To note about this clone: The same CDR3 also results from other DNA sequences found in this sample.

This CDR3 contains 15 residues. Trimming removed 0 bases from V and 0 bases from J, with 8 bases in between. CDR1 SGDLS and CDR2 YYNGEE come from the germline V gene. In the study's own analysis: The assay estimated nucleated cells by amplifying reference gene primers. Using immunoSEQ multiplex PCR, the repertoire was profiled, and TCRdb retains in-frame clones only, with some absent. D and trimming come from the DNA, and the V and J calls and clone size come from that table. The table records 250,000 to 300,000 clones, 90% to 95% of them present only once. The origin of this receptor is a woman aged 30 to 39 with COVID-19, enrolled during active disease. Sequencing input: peripheral blood. V usage is TRBV9 and J usage is TRBJ2-3, with D tentatively TRBD2 (6 bases). The CDR3 region is CASSVGRGSTDTQYF. The CDR3, as DNA: TGTGCCAGCAGCGTAGGGAGGGGAAGCACAGATACGCAGTATTTT.